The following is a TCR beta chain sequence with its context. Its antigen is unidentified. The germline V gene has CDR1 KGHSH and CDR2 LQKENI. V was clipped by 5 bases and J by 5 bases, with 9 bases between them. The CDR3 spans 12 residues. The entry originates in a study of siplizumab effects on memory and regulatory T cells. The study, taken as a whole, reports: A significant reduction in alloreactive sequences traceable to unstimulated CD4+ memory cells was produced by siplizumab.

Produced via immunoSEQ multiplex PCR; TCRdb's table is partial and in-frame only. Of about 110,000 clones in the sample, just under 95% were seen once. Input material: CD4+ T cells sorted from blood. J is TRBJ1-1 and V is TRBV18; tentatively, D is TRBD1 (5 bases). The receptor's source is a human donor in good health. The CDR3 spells CASSNQGTEAFF. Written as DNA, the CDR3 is TGTGCCAGCTCAAATCAGGGTACTGAAGCTTTCTTT.